This T cell receptor beta chain comes out of a study of shared clonotypes between healthy human individuals. The naive CD8 subset, CD45RO-negative cells positively selected for CCR7, excluded terminally differentiated effector memory CD45RA+ cells. Donors included only healthy HIV-negative adults lacking recent acute infections or vaccinations. Germline CDR1 and CDR2: SGHVS and FQNEAQ. This CDR3 region has 17 residues. V was trimmed by 5 bases and J by 2 bases, leaving 22 bases between them. TCRdb keeps only in-frame clones here, not all; method: immunoSEQ multiplex PCR. The table records approximately 1.9 million clones, roughly 95% of them present only once.

The rearrangement joins TRBV7-8 to TRBJ2-7, with D hard to call. What was sequenced was naive CD8+ T cells from PBMCs. This sequence originates from a man aged 18-30 years in good health. Some clones in this sample may be carry-over from other donors' samples. The CDR3, as DNA: TGTGCCAGCAGCCAGCGCGATTTAGACCCTCGGACCTACGAGCAGTACTTC. Its translation is CASSQRDLDPRTYEQYF.